This T cell receptor (beta chain) originates from a study of T-cell reconstitution after alpha-beta-depleted transplantation in children. Points from the study as a whole: At around two months after transplant, the alpha-beta T cells were reportedly derived from several hundred expanded clones that came from non-depleted graft cells. A year had passed since transplant, and T-cell counts and diversity by then came mostly from newly produced T cells. Surviving recipient T cells and intrathymic progenitors accounted for some patients' high TCRbeta diversity at day 60.

The CDR3 covers 14 residues. V lost 9 bases to trimming and J lost 7 bases, with 16 bases between them. Germline V gives CDR1 LNHDA, CDR2 SQIVND (reference sequence). The TCRbeta library incorporated unique molecular identifiers. TCRdb used MiXCR to reprocess the PCR reads, holding one entry per CDR3 protein. The data hold approximately 430,000 distinct CDR3 sequences, with 15% to 20% observed a single time. As for this clonotype: Antigen specificity is unknown.

J is TRBJ1-6 and V is TRBV19; D unresolved. The TCR originated in a boy under two years old who had a stem cell transplant for Wiskott-Aldrich syndrome, so the T cells may come from the graft donor. Material: PBMCs, mostly from graft donor cells, obtained 360 days after TCRalphabeta/CD19-depleted stem cell transplant. The CDR3 sequence is CARILRGNNSPLHF. The CDR3 DNA reads as TGTGCCAGGATCCTTCGAGGGAACAATTCACCCCTCCACTTT.